This entry is about one TCR beta chain. What antigen it recognizes has not been identified. Base qualities are not provided; no much larger clone lies one nucleotide away. The germline V gene provides CDR1 MNHNS and CDR2 SASEGT. Trimming takes 6 bases off V and 3 bases off J; junction bases not matched to a gene: 5. Its CDR3 holds 15 amino acids, cysteine through phenylalanine. Only the CDR3 DNA stays, 45 bases, in frame from base 1. These data originate in a study of OX40 agonist ivuxolimab in advanced cancers. Background for the entire study: The costimulatory receptor OX40 (CD134) was targeted by ivuxolimab, a fully human IgG2 agonistic monoclonal antibody. In the dose-escalation cohort, more than 80% of patients were male, and the mean age was approximately 60 years with a range of roughly 20 to 79. Partial responses occurred in three dose-escalation patients, of whom one had hepatocellular carcinoma and two had cutaneous melanoma. Intravenous ivuxolimab was administered to patients every 2 weeks at six dose levels: 0.01, 0.1, 0.3, 1.5, 3 and 10 mg/kg. The paper covers the monotherapy dose-escalation part of the phase I ivuxolimab trial, which included N = 52 patients. Patients were allowed to have had prior anti-PD-1, anti-PD-L1 or anti-CTLA-4 therapy, and approximately 40% of the dose-escalation patients had been treated with checkpoint inhibitors. The point of sequencing TCRbeta in the periphery was to test whether ivuxolimab changed TCR sequence diversity and drove clonal T-cell expansion. Of the roughly 51 patients in dose escalation, around 19 had hepatocellular carcinoma, around 15 had melanoma, 9 had renal cell carcinoma and 9 had head and neck cancer. Overall study outcomes, separate from this receptor: After ivuxolimab, more expanded clones were found on average in CD8+ T cells than in CD4+ T cells. The antigen specificity of the clonally expanded peripheral T cells was not determined. At doses from 0.1 to 3.0 mg/kg, clonal expansion was seen in both CD4+ and CD8+ blood T cells between baseline and week 6. In the 0.1-3.0 mg/kg groups, partial responders had among the lowest normalized peripheral clonal expansion, particularly in CD8+ T cells. Low levels of normalized T-cell clonal expansion were also seen in some patients who did not respond.

The trial excluded patients who had a history of autoimmune disease or who were on systemic immunosuppression. Peripheral blood for TCR sequencing was collected from all dose cohorts at baseline, on cycle 4 day 1, and on cycle 7 day 1. Samples came from an open-label, multicenter, first-in-human phase I dose-escalation trial of ivuxolimab. The trial enrolled adults with locally advanced or metastatic head and neck squamous cell, hepatocellular, melanoma or renal cell carcinoma. Before TCR sequencing, CD4+ T cells and CD8+ T cells from peripheral blood were sorted into separate populations. To sequence the TCRbeta CDR3 region, genomic DNA was isolated from the sorted cells. The immunoSEQ Assay was used to sequence the TCRbeta CDR3 regions. TCRdb holds this immuneACCESS table with in-frame rearrangements only. Some clones are missing; in checked studies, unresolved V genes explain under half, and the rest has no known cause. This sample is represented by 71,000 or so clones; 93% of them were singletons. The ten largest clones add up to 5.5% to 7% of the sample.

The V and J segments used are TRBV6-1 and TRBJ2-1; TRBD1 agrees with 10 junctional bases. The receptor was isolated from an adult with an advanced solid tumor such as melanoma, head and neck, liver or kidney cancer. Sequencing was performed on CD4+ or CD8+ T cells sorted from blood, taken in a trial of the OX40 agonist ivuxolimab. CDR3 sequence: CASREGQGFYNEQFF. The nucleotide sequence is given as TGTGCCAGCAGGGAGGGACAGGGGTTCTACAATGAGCAGTTCTTC.